Listed below are T cell receptor beta chains from one sample, sequenced in a study of cytomegalovirus exposure and HLA in healthy donors. Using immunoSEQ multiplex PCR, the repertoire was profiled, and TCRdb retains in-frame clones only, with some absent. Of about 71,000 clones listed, roughly 94% are singletons. The sample consisted of PBMCs. The source of these receptors is a man aged 18-30 years in good health and CMV-seropositive. Each CDR3 is given with its conserved first and last residue. The D gene is left open where the match is weak. Where a row states a size, it is once, few, many or the class of an expanded clone; other rows omit it.

>-|TRBV19|TRBJ2-3|-
TGTGCCAGTAAACGGGGGAGGAGCAGCACAGATACGCAGTATTTT
CASKRGRSSTDTQYF
>-|TRBV6-1|TRBJ2-7|TRBD2
TGTGCCAGCAGTGAAGATCCTAGCGGTGTCTTCTACGAGCAGTACTTC
CASSEDPSGVFYEQYF
>-|TRBV7-9|TRBJ2-2|TRBD1
TGTGCCAGCAGCGGACAGGGCGGGACCGGGGAGCTGTTTTTT
CASSGQGGTGELFF
>-|TRBV4-2|TRBJ2-7|TRBD2
TGTGCCAGCAGCCAAGATTGGTCGTCGACTAGCGGGCCTTCCTACGAGCAGTACTTC
CASSQDWSSTSGPSYEQYF
>-|TRBV19|TRBJ1-5|TRBD1
TGTGCCAGTAGTATCAGGGGGATCGGCAATCAGCCCCAGCATTTT
CASSIRGIGNQPQHF
>-|TRBV5-1|TRBJ2-7|TRBD1
TGCGCCAGCAGCGGACAGGGAGGCTACGAGCAGTACTTC
CASSGQGGYEQYF
>-|TRBV10-3|TRBJ1-4|-
TGTGCCATCAGTGAGAAAATTTTGGGAGCGAACGGGGAAAAACTGTTTTTT
CAISEKILGANGEKLFF
>-|TRBV29-1|TRBJ1-1|-
TGCAGCGCCATGGCAGGGTTGAACACTGAAGCTTTCTTT
CSAMAGLNTEAFF
>-|TRBV27|TRBJ1-2|TRBD1
TGTGCCAGCAGTCCCCATTTTAGGACAGGTCGCGGGGCAAACTATGGCTACACCTTC
CASSPHFRTGRGANYGYTF
>-|TRBV19|TRBJ1-5|-
TGTGCCAGTAGTATAGGAGAGCTGAATCAGCCCCAGCATTTT
CASSIGELNQPQHF
>-|TRBV20-1|TRBJ2-1|-
TGCAGTGCAGTCATCCAGGAGCAGTTCTTC
CSAVIQEQFF
>-|TRBV19|TRBJ2-7|TRBD2
TGTGCCACCCAGGTGGTAGCGGGGACCTCCTACGAGCAGTACTTC
CATQVVAGTSYEQYF
>-|TRBV6-6|TRBJ2-5|-
TGTGCCAGCAGTTACGCGGGGTTCCAAGAGACCCAGTACTTC
CASSYAGFQETQYF
>-|TRBV29-1|TRBJ2-7|-
TGCAGCGTTGAAGAATGGGGAGTTAAAGGGAACGAGCAGTACTTC
CSVEEWGVKGNEQYF
>once|TRBV7-9|TRBJ1-1|-
TGTGCCAGCAGCTTAGTTACAGGGAACACTGAAGCTTTCTTT
CASSLVTGNTEAFF
>-|TRBV7-9|TRBJ1-6|-
TGTGCCAGCACCGAACTTTCAACAGGGTATGAATCACCCCTCCACTTT
CASTELSTGYESPLHF
>-|TRBV7-6|TRBJ2-7|TRBD2
TGTGCCAGCAGCCTGGGACTAGCGGGAGACTACGAGCAGTACTTC
CASSLGLAGDYEQYF
>-|TRBV18|TRBJ2-7|-
TGTGCCAGCGCTCAGGAAGGCTACGAGCAGTACTTC
CASAQEGYEQYF
>-|TRBV15|TRBJ1-2|-
TGTGCCACCAGCATCAGACAGCCTAACTATGGCTACACCTTC
CATSIRQPNYGYTF
>-|TRBV7-3|TRBJ2-1|TRBD2
TGTGCCAGCAGCTTAGGCGGGAGGAGTAACAATGAGCAGTTCTTC
CASSLGGRSNNEQFF
>-|TRBV7-3|TRBJ1-1|-
TGTGCCAGCAGCTTAAAGGCAGGGTTTGAAGCTTTCTTT
CASSLKAGFEAFF
>-|TRBV5-1|TRBJ2-5|-
TGCGCCAGCAGCACTTTCTCAGGTTATTCCGAGACCCAGTACTTC
CASSTFSGYSETQYF
>-|TRBV7-6|TRBJ1-5|-
TGTGCCAGCAGCCCCCGGGGTTTTAGCAATCAGCCCCAGCATTTT
CASSPRGFSNQPQHF
>-|TRBV27|TRBJ2-3|TRBD2
TGTGCCAGCAGACGGGGACAGCGGGGGGGCTCCACAGATACGCAGTATTTT
CASRRGQRGGSTDTQYF
>-|TRBV6-1|TRBJ2-1|-
TGTGCCAGCAGTGAAGAGGAGGACTACCCGGTCACTGAGCAGTTCTTC
CASSEEEDYPVTEQFF
>-|TRBV5-1|TRBJ2-7|-
TGCGCCAGCAGCTGGACCCCGACAGCCTATGGCTCCTACGAGCAGTACTTC
CASSWTPTAYGSYEQYF